One and the same sample provided the 20 T cell receptor beta chains below, sequenced in a study of identical twins. MiXCR, run by TCRdb on the 5' RACE reads, gives a single entry per CDR3 protein. The table shows hundreds of thousands of distinct CDR3 sequences, with 5.5% to 8% occurring only once. This same sample was also taken into another study, of yellow fever vaccine responses in identical twins.

Sequences were obtained from memory (CD45RO+) T cells sorted from blood. The receptors come from a woman between 18 and 29 years old in good health.

By sample share, this clonotype is medium-sized. The chain links TRBV20-1 to TRBJ2-3; 7 bases line up with TRBD1. The CDR3 loop spans 18 amino acids. CDR1 and CDR2 from the germline V gene are DFQATT and SNEGSKA (reference sequence). V lost 1 base, J lost 2 bases, and 15 bases stayed unmatched. The CDR3 DNA reads TGCAGTGCTAGAGCTATACCTTCGACAGGGTCCTACACAGATACGCAGTATTTT. It is translated as CSARAIPSTGSYTDTQYF.

The chain recombines TRBV5-7 with TRBJ2-7, with D possibly TRBD1 on 7 matching bases. TRBV5-7 is annotated as an ORF whose role is uncertain. This CDR3 comprises 13 residues. The V gene lost 0 bases and the J gene lost 5 bases, with 9 bases spanning the gap. Written as DNA, the CDR3 is TGTGCCAGCAGCTTGGCCAGGGGGGACGAGCAGTACGTC. Its translation: CASSLARGDEQYV.

The chain is built from TRBV11-3 and TRBJ2-3, with 10 bases matching TRBD2. The V gene's germline CDR1 is SGHNT and CDR2 YENEEA. Germline trimming cut 5 bases from V and 6 bases from J; bases unmatched to any gene: 8. This CDR3 comprises 15 residues. Here the CDR3 DNA reads TGTGCCAGCAGCCGCGCCGGGACTAGCGTGGATACGCAGTATTTT. Its translation is CASSRAGTSVDTQYF. Complete variable domain (other parts from reference TRBV11-3 and TRBJ2-3): EAGVVQSPRYKIIEKKQPVAFWCNPISGHNTLYWYLQNLGQGPELLIRYENEEAVDDSQLPKDRFSAERLKGVDSTLKIQPAELGDSAVYLCASSRAGTSVDTQYFGPGTRLTVL.

This clonotype appeared many times. J is TRBJ2-2 and V is TRBV7-2, with TRBD2 matching over 10 bases. Germline CDR1 SGHTA, CDR2 FQGNSA. The CDR3 loop spans 16 amino acids. The V and J ends lost 5 bases and 7 bases, in that order; junction bases with no gene match: 10. In nucleotides, the CDR3 is TGTGCCAGCAGCCCCGGCTCTAGCGGGGGAGTCGGGGAGCTGTTTTTT. Protein: CASSPGSSGGVGELFF. The full variable domain, in which reference TRBV7-2 and TRBJ2-2 provide the parts outside the CDR3, is GAGVSQSPSNKVTEKGKDVELRCDPISGHTALYWYRQSLGQGLEFLIYFQGNSAPDKSGLPSDRFSAERTGGSVSTLTIQRTQQEDSAVYLCASSPGSSGGVGELFFGEGSRLTVL.

This clonotype was seen a few times. The chain has TRBV20-1 and TRBJ2-2, with 7 bases lining up with TRBD1. The CDR3 has 14 residues. Germline CDR1 is DFQATT and CDR2 is SNEGSKA (reference sequence). V lost 3 bases to trimming and J lost 2 bases; unmatched junction nucleotides: 3. The CDR3 nucleotides read TGCAGTGCTAGGAACAGGGGAAACACCGGGGAGCTGTTTTTT. It encodes CSARNRGNTGELFF.

This clonotype was seen many times. This sequence joins TRBV20-1 and TRBJ2-2; D gene unclear. Germline lookup yields CDR1 DFQATT and CDR2 SNEGSKA (reference sequence). Trimming shortened V by 0 bases and J by 5 bases, and 10 bases separated the two germline ends. The CDR3 is 14 amino acids. CDR3 sequence (DNA): TGCAGTGCTAGAGAAAGGGCCAGAACCGGGGAGCTGTTTTTT. Protein product: CSARERARTGELFF.

This clonotype was seen only a few times. The chain links TRBV7-3 to TRBJ2-1, with D tentatively TRBD1 (5 bases). V was cut by 5 bases and J by 0 bases, with 11 bases left in between. CDR1 and CDR2 (germline): SGHTA, FQGTGA. CDR3 length equals 15 residues. In DNA, the CDR3 is TGTGCCAGCAGCGTACAGGCTAGCTCCTACAATGAGCAGTTCTTC. Residues: CASSVQASSYNEQFF.

In this sample, this clonotype turned up a few times. The genes are TRBV5-1 and TRBJ2-2; 9 bases align to TRBD2. The junction had 11 bases not matched to a gene; V was cut back by 5 bases and J by 6 bases. The V gene's germline CDR1 is SGHRS and CDR2 YFSETQ. This CDR3 contains 16 residues. CDR3 DNA sequence: TGCGCCAGCAGGGATGGGGAACTAGCGGGTTCCGGGGAGCTGTTTTTT. Residues: CASRDGELAGSGELFF.

This clonotype was observed many times. The chain links TRBV5-1 to TRBJ2-1, with TRBD1 as a possible D gene (7 bases). Trimming pared 3 bases from V and 5 bases from J, leaving 18 bases between. The CDR3 contains 16 residues. Germline V gene lookup returns CDR1 SGHRS and CDR2 YFSETQ. Here the CDR3 reads CASSSSGGGAHNEQFF. The DNA of the CDR3 is TGCGCCAGCAGCTCGAGTGGAGGGGGCGCCCACAATGAGCAGTTCTTC.

This clonotype has only a few counts. The chain recombines TRBV10-3 with TRBJ2-3, with D tentatively TRBD1 or TRBD2 (5 bases each). V was pared by 1 base and J by 4 bases, with 6 bases between. Germline CDR1 ENHRY, CDR2 SYGVKD. This CDR3 region has 13 residues. DNA of the CDR3: TGTGCCATCAGTGAGTTGGGGGCAGATACGCAGTATTTT. This sequence encodes CAISELGADTQYF.

The chain uses TRBV6-5 and TRBJ1-1; D is unclear. With 0 bases removed from V and 0 bases from J, the gap between germline ends came to 2 bases. Germline-derived CDR1 and CDR2 are MNHEY and SVGAGI. The CDR3 loop spans 13 amino acids. CDR3 protein: CASSYSLNTEAFF. The DNA for the CDR3 is TGTGCCAGCAGTTACTCCCTGAACACTGAAGCTTTCTTT.

This clonotype was observed at least ten times. CDR3 loop: CASSLGRVGSQPQHF. In nucleotides, the CDR3 is TGTGCCAGCAGTCTAGGGAGGGTTGGGAGTCAGCCCCAGCATTTT. This chain uses TRBV6-1 with TRBJ1-5; the D is unclear. CDR3 size: 15 residues. Germline CDR1 MNHNS, CDR2 SASEGT. V gave up 5 bases and J gave up 6 bases, with 17 bases separating them.

Many counts were recorded for this clonotype. The chain uses TRBV12-3 or TRBV12-4 and TRBJ2-1; 11 nucleotides agree with TRBD2. This CDR3 has 16 residues. Trimming at V came to 7 bases and at J to 9 bases, leaving 14 bases not matched to a gene. CDR3 in amino acids: CASTYARSGRAGEQFF. CDR3 DNA sequence: TGTGCCAGCACCTACGCACGTAGCGGGAGGGCCGGTGAGCAGTTCTTC.

The chain couples TRBV5-1 to TRBJ2-1; D is unresolved. V was trimmed by 0 bases and J by 6 bases, leaving 10 bases between them. The CDR3 totals 14 residues. Germline values: CDR1 SGHRS, CDR2 YFSETQ. CDR3 in DNA: TGCGCCAGCAGCTTGGACGGATTTTTCAATGAGCAGTTCTTC. This codes for CASSLDGFFNEQFF. Full variable domain (remainder filled in from reference TRBV5-1 and TRBJ2-1): KAGVTQTPRYLIKTRGQQVTLSCSPISGHRSVSWYQQTPGQGLQFLFEYFSETQRNKGNFPGRFSGRQFSNSRSEMNVSTLELGDSALYLCASSLDGFFNEQFFGPGTRLTVL.

This clonotype was seen many times. The rearrangement uses TRBV27 and TRBJ2-4; D gene ambiguous. In germline, CDR1 is MNHEY, CDR2 SMNVEV (reference sequence). The CDR3 has 14 residues. Trimming took 4 bases from V and 6 from J, leaving 13 bases between them. The CDR3 DNA reads as TGTGCCAGCAGTTCGACCGTGTCGAGAAACATTCAGTACTTC. Translating it yields CASSSTVSRNIQYF.

This clonotype was counted a few times. CDR3 coding DNA: TGTGCCAGCTCAGACGGGGAGCTTGGAAACACCATATATTTT. This gives the protein CASSDGELGNTIYF. This chain joins TRBV18 and TRBJ1-3, with D hard to call. CDR3 length: 14 amino acids. Trimming removed 5 bases from V and 3 bases from J, with 11 bases in between. CDR1 and CDR2 from the germline V gene are KGHSH and LQKENI.

A few counts support this clonotype. This chain connects TRBV2 to TRBJ2-3, with TRBD2 matching over 10 bases. Germline V lookup: CDR1 SNHLY, CDR2 FYNNEI. V shed 9 bases and J 6 bases; nucleotides not matched to a gene: 6. The CDR3 runs to 13 residues. The CDR3, as DNA: TGTGCCAGTTTAGCGGGGGGTGTTGATACGCAGTATTTT. Its protein is CASLAGGVDTQYF.

This clonotype came up a few times. V gene TRBV20-1 combines with J gene TRBJ2-5; D is possibly TRBD1 or TRBD2 (5 bases each). This CDR3 spans 16 amino acids. Germline loops: CDR1 DFQATT, CDR2 SNEGSKA (reference sequence). V lost 1 base and J 0 bases, leaving 15 bases between the germline ends. The CDR3 is CSARAGIPRDQETQYF. The DNA of the CDR3 is TGCAGTGCTAGAGCGGGAATCCCCAGGGACCAAGAGACCCAGTACTTC.

In its sample, this clonotype was seen many times. The chain couples TRBV29-1 to TRBJ2-2, with a possible D match to TRBD1 (6 bases). Germline loops: CDR1 SQVTM, CDR2 ANQGSEA. Trimming cost V 4 bases and J 1 base, with 10 bases left between them. The CDR3 covers 14 residues. The CDR3 bases are TGCAGCGTTGCTAAGGGGGAGAACACCGGGGAGCTGTTTTTT. This encodes CSVAKGENTGELFF.

This clonotype showed up just a few times. The chain links TRBV13 to TRBJ2-7; D might be TRBD1 (5 bases). The CDR3 consists of 15 residues. Germline CDR1 reads PRHDT; CDR2 reads FYEKMQ (reference sequence). Trimming took 6 bases from V and 0 from J, leaving 15 bases between them. The CDR3 protein is CASSPMAGNSYEQYF. CDR3 nucleotide sequence: TGTGCCAGCAGTCCCATGGCAGGGAACTCCTACGAGCAGTACTTC.